This TCR beta chain stems from a study of T cell repertoires in cytomegalovirus infection. On the study more broadly: Evidence of both CMV infection and a matching HLA type came from public TCR beta signatures. Study-wide results and limits: Clonotypes of TCR beta that were HLA-C-restricted and CMV-specific dominated the ex vivo response.

The CDR3 has 14 amino acids. Germline V gene sequence: CDR1 MNHNS, CDR2 SASEGT. Trimming removed 2 bases from V and 5 bases from J, with 12 bases in between. About this clonotype: What it binds is unknown.

TCRdb fed the reads into MiXCR, producing one record per CDR3 protein. This sample carries around 100,000 distinct CDR3 sequences, approximately 15% of them seen once, and the ten largest clones take about 7.3%. The specimen was PBMCs. The sequence came from a human donor in good health (CMV status not recorded). Some clones in this sample may be carry-over from other donors' samples. The J gene is TRBJ1-1, the V gene TRBV6-1; TRBD1 might be the D (6 bases). The CDR3 nucleotides read TGTGCCAGCAGTGAATGGCAGGGGAAGACTGAAGCTTTCTTT. Its protein product is CASSEWQGKTEAFF.